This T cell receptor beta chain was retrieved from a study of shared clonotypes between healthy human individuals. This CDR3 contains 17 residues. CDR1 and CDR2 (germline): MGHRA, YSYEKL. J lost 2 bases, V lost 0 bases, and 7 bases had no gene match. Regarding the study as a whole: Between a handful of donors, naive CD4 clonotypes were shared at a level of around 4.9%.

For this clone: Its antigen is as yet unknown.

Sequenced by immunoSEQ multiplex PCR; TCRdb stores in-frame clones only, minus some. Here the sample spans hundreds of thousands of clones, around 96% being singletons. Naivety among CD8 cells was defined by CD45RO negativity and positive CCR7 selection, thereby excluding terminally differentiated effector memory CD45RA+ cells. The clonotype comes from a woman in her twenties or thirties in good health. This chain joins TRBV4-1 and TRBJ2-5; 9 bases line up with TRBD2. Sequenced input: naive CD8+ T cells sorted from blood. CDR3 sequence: CASSQDLLAGTQETQYF. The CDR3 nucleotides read TGCGCCAGCAGCCAAGATCTGCTAGCGGGAACTCAAGAGACCCAGTACTTC.